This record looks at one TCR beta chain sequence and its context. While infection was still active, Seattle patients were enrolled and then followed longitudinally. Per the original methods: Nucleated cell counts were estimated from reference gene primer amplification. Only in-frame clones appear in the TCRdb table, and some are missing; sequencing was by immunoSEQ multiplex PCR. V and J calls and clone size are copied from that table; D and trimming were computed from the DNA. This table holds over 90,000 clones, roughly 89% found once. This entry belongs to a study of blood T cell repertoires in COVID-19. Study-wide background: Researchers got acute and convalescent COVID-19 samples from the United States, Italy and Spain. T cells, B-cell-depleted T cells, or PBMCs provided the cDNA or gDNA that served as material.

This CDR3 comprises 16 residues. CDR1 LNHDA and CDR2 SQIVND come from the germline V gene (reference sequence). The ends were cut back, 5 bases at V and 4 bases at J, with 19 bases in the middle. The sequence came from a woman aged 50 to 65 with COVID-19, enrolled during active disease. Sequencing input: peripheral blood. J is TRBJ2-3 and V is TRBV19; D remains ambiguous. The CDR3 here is CASSFPRLEHADTQYF. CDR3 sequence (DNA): TGTGCCAGTAGTTTCCCTAGACTTGAACACGCAGATACGCAGTATTTT. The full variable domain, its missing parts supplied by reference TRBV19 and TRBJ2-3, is DGGITQSPKYLFRKEGQNVTLSCEQNLNHDAMYWYRQDPGQGLRLIYYSQIVNDFQKGDIAEGYSVSREKKESFPLTVTSAQKNPTAFYLCASSFPRLEHADTQYFGPGTRLTVL.